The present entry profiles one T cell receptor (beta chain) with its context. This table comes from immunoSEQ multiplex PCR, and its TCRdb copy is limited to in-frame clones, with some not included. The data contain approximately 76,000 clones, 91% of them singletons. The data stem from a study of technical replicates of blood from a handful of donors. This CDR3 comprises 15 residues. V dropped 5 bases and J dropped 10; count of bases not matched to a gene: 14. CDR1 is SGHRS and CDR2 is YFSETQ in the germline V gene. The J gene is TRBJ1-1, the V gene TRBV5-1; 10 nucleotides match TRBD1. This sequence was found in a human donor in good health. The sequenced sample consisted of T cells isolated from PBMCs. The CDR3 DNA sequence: TGCGCCAGCAGTTACCGTTCGGGGACAGGGGTCGGAGCTTTCTTT. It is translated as CASSYRSGTGVGAFF.